This paragraph reports one T cell receptor (beta chain). Its antigen remains unidentified. CDR1 and CDR2 from the germline V gene are DFQATT and SNEGSKA (reference sequence). The length of the CDR3 is 14 residues. V lost 3 bases and J lost 3, with 14 bases in between. Each TCR library used approximately 500 ng of total RNA and a linear amplification protocol. TCRdb ran MiXCR on the reads and lists one entry per CDR3 protein. The sample gives about 180,000 distinct CDR3 sequences, around 74% of which show up once; 2% to 2.5% is in the top ten. This sample is part of a study of healthy donors' naive CD4 and CD8 T cells. On the study more broadly: A new alpha primer set targeted every functional IMGT alpha variant. Broader study findings: A reported CD4+/CD8+ bias affected most V and J genes in naive cells. Negatively charged CDR3s marked CD8+ lineage; positively charged CDR3s marked CD4+ lineage. Chains were not paired, since alpha and beta were sequenced in bulk.

The TCR originated in a pool of human donors in good health; the sample pools cells from several healthy donors. The chain recombines TRBV20-1 with TRBJ1-1, with TRBD1 as a possible D gene (6 bases). What was sequenced was naive CD4+ and CD8+ T cells sorted from blood, pooled from several donors. CDR3 protein: CSASRGVEDTEAFF. CDR3 coding DNA: TGCAGTGCTAGCAGGGGAGTTGAGGACACTGAAGCTTTCTTT.